This T cell receptor beta chain was captured by sequencing in a study of T cell changes during pregnancy in multiple sclerosis. Libraries were prepared by immunoSEQ multiplex PCR; TCRdb keeps only in-frame clonotypes and omits some of them. The data show approximately 100,000 clones, 94% seen once. The receptor was isolated from a female donor with multiple sclerosis, enrolled in a pregnancy study. The source material was peripheral blood, sampled before pregnancy.

The CDR3 region is CASSLAGATYEQYF. In nucleotides, the CDR3 is TGTGCCAGCAGTCTAGCGGGAGCTACCTACGAGCAGTACTTC. The genes are TRBV6-1 and TRBJ2-7, with 10 bases fitting TRBD2. The V segment lost 5 bases and the J segment 2 bases; nucleotides outside the gene matches: 3. The CDR3 contains 14 residues. CDR1 and CDR2 (germline): MNHNS, SASEGT.